These T cell receptor beta chains were read from a single sample in a study of Ad26.COV2.S vaccination and SARS-CoV-2 variants. Profiling relied on immunoSEQ multiplex PCR, and the TCRdb table lists in-frame clones only, not all of them. The sample shows more than 300,000 clones, about 86% of them seen only once. Sequencing used peripheral blood, obtained in a trial of Ad26.COV2.S vaccine versus placebo. All receptors derive from a person aged 18 to 59 who received the Ad26.COV2.S COVID-19 vaccine or a placebo. CDR3s include the opening cysteine and the closing phenylalanine or tryptophan. Each record gives: J gene, D gene, clone size, V gene, CDR3 protein, CDR3 DNA. The D gene is left open where the match is weak. Size is omitted from some rows. Given values are once, few, many or a class for expanded clones.

j_call: TRBJ2-1; d_call: TRBD2; clone_size: -; v_call: TRBV10-3; cdr3_aa: CAISERDWRGSSYNEQFF; cdr3_nt: TGTGCCATCAGTGAGCGGGACTGGCGGGGGAGCTCCTACAATGAGCAGTTCTTC
j_call: TRBJ1-6; d_call: TRBD1; clone_size: -; v_call: TRBV15; cdr3_aa: CATSRARDSNSPLHF; cdr3_nt: TGTGCCACCAGCAGAGCTCGGGACAGCAATTCACCCCTCCACTTT
j_call: TRBJ2-1; d_call: TRBD2; clone_size: once; v_call: TRBV7-2; cdr3_aa: CASSSGSGGAFF; cdr3_nt: TGTGCCAGCAGCTCCGGTAGCGGGGGGGCCTTCTTC
j_call: TRBJ1-1; d_call: TRBD1; clone_size: -; v_call: TRBV5-1; cdr3_aa: CASSLGQGFTEAFF; cdr3_nt: TGCGCCAGCAGCTTGGGACAGGGGTTCACTGAAGCTTTCTTT
j_call: TRBJ1-5; d_call: TRBD1; clone_size: few; v_call: TRBV6-5; cdr3_aa: CASRLDRGSPQHF; cdr3_nt: TGTGCCAGCAGATTGGACAGGGGATCGCCCCAGCATTTT
j_call: TRBJ1-5; d_call: -; clone_size: -; v_call: TRBV20-1; cdr3_aa: CSASSSTRYSNQPQHF; cdr3_nt: TGCAGTGCTAGTTCCTCTACTCGATATAGCAATCAGCCCCAGCATTTT
j_call: TRBJ2-7; d_call: -; clone_size: once; v_call: TRBV25-1; cdr3_aa: CATRRYPDSYEQYF; cdr3_nt: TGTGCGACTAGACGGTACCCGGACTCCTACGAGCAGTACTTC
j_call: TRBJ2-7; d_call: -; clone_size: once; v_call: TRBV2; cdr3_aa: CASTRDSKYEQYF; cdr3_nt: TGTGCCAGCACCCGGGACTCGAAGTACGAGCAGTACTTC
j_call: TRBJ1-1; d_call: TRBD1; clone_size: -; v_call: TRBV2; cdr3_aa: CATRTGRGVNTEAFF; cdr3_nt: TGTGCCACCCGGACAGGGCGAGGTGTAAACACTGAAGCTTTCTTT
j_call: TRBJ1-1; d_call: -; clone_size: -; v_call: TRBV18; cdr3_aa: CASSPPGWTRAFF; cdr3_nt: TGTGCCAGCTCACCACCGGGGTGGACGCGGGCTTTCTTT
j_call: TRBJ1-1; d_call: -; clone_size: -; v_call: TRBV19; cdr3_aa: CASSTGGVLNTEAFF; cdr3_nt: TGTGCCAGTAGTACCGGAGGGGTTCTGAACACTGAAGCTTTCTTT
j_call: TRBJ1-2; d_call: -; clone_size: -; v_call: TRBV6-5; cdr3_aa: CASSYGRGTNYGYTF; cdr3_nt: TGTGCCAGCAGTTACGGCAGGGGCACTAACTATGGCTACACCTTC
j_call: TRBJ1-5; d_call: -; clone_size: -; v_call: TRBV4-3; cdr3_aa: CASSQGQGPQPQHF; cdr3_nt: TGCGCCAGCAGCCAAGGCCAGGGGCCCCAGCCCCAGCATTTT
j_call: TRBJ2-7; d_call: -; clone_size: -; v_call: TRBV7-2; cdr3_aa: CASSRSGRKSYEQYF; cdr3_nt: TGTGCCAGCAGCCGTTCGGGACGGAAATCCTACGAGCAGTACTTC
j_call: TRBJ2-7; d_call: TRBD2; clone_size: -; v_call: TRBV7-9; cdr3_aa: CASSHGGVVGYEQYF; cdr3_nt: TGTGCCAGCAGCCACGGGGGGGTCGTAGGGTACGAGCAGTACTTC
j_call: TRBJ2-7; d_call: -; clone_size: -; v_call: TRBV11-2; cdr3_aa: CASSLVSGEQYF; cdr3_nt: TGTGCCAGCAGCTTAGTTTCAGGGGAGCAGTACTTC
j_call: TRBJ1-2; d_call: -; clone_size: -; v_call: TRBV5-6; cdr3_aa: CASSLFPGNYGYTF; cdr3_nt: TGTGCCAGCAGCTTGTTTCCGGGAAACTATGGCTACACCTTC
j_call: TRBJ1-1; d_call: -; clone_size: once; v_call: TRBV7-9; cdr3_aa: CASSLTGKNTEAFF; cdr3_nt: TGTGCCAGCAGCTTAACAGGGAAAAACACTGAAGCTTTCTTT
j_call: TRBJ2-7; d_call: -; clone_size: -; v_call: TRBV29-1; cdr3_aa: CSANSGGSEQYF; cdr3_nt: TGCAGCGCAAATTCCGGGGGTAGTGAGCAGTACTTC
j_call: TRBJ2-3; d_call: -; clone_size: -; v_call: TRBV6-1; cdr3_aa: CASSEASDTQYF; cdr3_nt: TGTGCCAGCAGTGAAGCTTCAGATACGCAGTATTTT
j_call: TRBJ1-3; d_call: -; clone_size: -; v_call: TRBV10-3; cdr3_aa: CAISDQPAHGNTIYF; cdr3_nt: TGTGCCATCAGTGACCAGCCCGCCCATGGAAACACCATATATTTT
j_call: TRBJ2-7; d_call: TRBD1; clone_size: -; v_call: TRBV7-2; cdr3_aa: CASSRLTGGYEQYF; cdr3_nt: TGTGCCAGCAGCCGCTTGACAGGGGGCTACGAGCAGTACTTC
j_call: TRBJ2-7; d_call: -; clone_size: -; v_call: TRBV5-6; cdr3_aa: CASTLGGRAAEQYF; cdr3_nt: TGTGCCAGCACCCTGGGGGGCAGGGCCGCCGAGCAGTACTTC
j_call: TRBJ2-7; d_call: -; clone_size: few; v_call: TRBV5-1; cdr3_aa: CASSLGQAFYEQYF; cdr3_nt: TGCGCCAGCAGCTTAGGACAAGCATTCTACGAGCAGTACTTC
j_call: TRBJ1-2; d_call: -; clone_size: -; v_call: TRBV5-4; cdr3_aa: CASSRSAGAGYGYTF; cdr3_nt: TGTGCCAGCAGCCGCTCGGCGGGGGCTGGGTATGGCTACACCTTC
j_call: TRBJ2-7; d_call: -; clone_size: -; v_call: TRBV30; cdr3_aa: CAWSPGVGEQYF; cdr3_nt: TGTGCCTGGAGTCCAGGGGTGGGCGAGCAGTACTTC
j_call: TRBJ1-1; d_call: -; clone_size: -; v_call: TRBV3-1/TRBV3-2; cdr3_aa: CASSQTGNTEAFF; cdr3_nt: TGTGCCAGCAGCCAGACAGGGAACACTGAAGCTTTCTTT
j_call: TRBJ1-3; d_call: -; clone_size: -; v_call: TRBV15; cdr3_aa: CATSTRKPSGNTIYF; cdr3_nt: TGTGCCACCAGCACCCGTAAACCGTCTGGAAACACCATATATTTT
j_call: TRBJ2-2; d_call: TRBD2; clone_size: -; v_call: TRBV5-1; cdr3_aa: CASSFGGTYTGELFF; cdr3_nt: TGCGCCAGCAGCTTCGGGGGGACCTACACCGGGGAGCTGTTTTTT
j_call: TRBJ2-1; d_call: -; clone_size: -; v_call: TRBV4-2; cdr3_aa: CASSQWVEVYNEQFF; cdr3_nt: TGTGCCAGCAGCCAATGGGTAGAAGTCTACAATGAGCAGTTCTTC
j_call: TRBJ1-1; d_call: -; clone_size: -; v_call: TRBV21-1; cdr3_aa: CASSKAQEGGKAFF; cdr3_nt: TGTGCCAGCAGCAAAGCGCAGGAGGGGGGGAAAGCTTTCTTT
j_call: TRBJ2-4; d_call: TRBD1; clone_size: -; v_call: TRBV30; cdr3_aa: CASSGTGGSLAKNIQYF; cdr3_nt: TGTGCCTCCTCGGGGACAGGGGGCAGTCTAGCCAAAAACATTCAGTACTTC
j_call: TRBJ2-2; d_call: -; clone_size: -; v_call: TRBV7-2; cdr3_aa: CASSSGHLISTGELFF; cdr3_nt: TGTGCCAGCAGCTCAGGACACCTAATCTCCACCGGGGAGCTGTTTTTT
j_call: TRBJ1-2; d_call: -; clone_size: few; v_call: TRBV6-5; cdr3_aa: CASSIDRTYGYTF; cdr3_nt: TGTGCCAGCAGTATCGACAGGACCTATGGCTACACCTTC
j_call: TRBJ1-2; d_call: -; clone_size: -; v_call: TRBV30; cdr3_aa: CAWRYDSNYGYTF; cdr3_nt: TGTGCCTGGAGGTACGACAGTAACTATGGCTACACCTTC
j_call: TRBJ1-1; d_call: -; clone_size: -; v_call: TRBV30; cdr3_aa: CAWSASRNTEAFF; cdr3_nt: TGTGCCTGGAGCGCAAGTAGGAACACTGAAGCTTTCTTT
j_call: TRBJ2-5; d_call: TRBD2; clone_size: -; v_call: TRBV2; cdr3_aa: CASGRWAGGETQYF; cdr3_nt: TGTGCCAGCGGCCGGTGGGCGGGGGGGGAGACCCAGTACTTC
j_call: TRBJ2-1; d_call: TRBD2; clone_size: -; v_call: TRBV5-1; cdr3_aa: CASSLAGTSGEQFF; cdr3_nt: TGCGCCAGCAGCTTGGCCGGGACTAGCGGTGAGCAGTTCTTC
j_call: TRBJ2-2; d_call: -; clone_size: -; v_call: TRBV2; cdr3_aa: CASSGTGVLTGELFF; cdr3_nt: TGTGCCAGCAGTGGGACCGGGGTTCTAACCGGGGAGCTGTTTTTT
j_call: TRBJ2-7; d_call: -; clone_size: -; v_call: TRBV7-9; cdr3_aa: CASSTETYEQYF; cdr3_nt: TGTGCCAGCAGCACAGAAACCTACGAGCAGTACTTC
j_call: TRBJ2-1; d_call: TRBD1; clone_size: once; v_call: TRBV18; cdr3_aa: CASSPKPGQGYEQFF; cdr3_nt: TGTGCCAGCTCACCCAAACCGGGACAGGGTTACGAGCAGTTCTTC
j_call: TRBJ1-2; d_call: -; clone_size: -; v_call: TRBV19; cdr3_aa: CASLAGDYGYTF; cdr3_nt: TGTGCCAGTCTTGCGGGGGACTATGGCTACACCTTC
j_call: TRBJ2-6; d_call: -; clone_size: -; v_call: TRBV6-1; cdr3_aa: CASSVSDSSGANVLTF; cdr3_nt: TGTGCCAGCAGTGTCTCGGACAGCTCTGGGGCCAACGTCCTGACTTTC
j_call: TRBJ1-6; d_call: -; clone_size: -; v_call: TRBV3-1/TRBV3-2; cdr3_aa: CASSQEARLANSPLHF; cdr3_nt: TGTGCCAGCAGCCAAGAGGCCCGGTTGGCGAATTCACCCCTCCACTTT
j_call: TRBJ1-1; d_call: -; clone_size: -; v_call: TRBV7-2; cdr3_aa: CASSFDASEAFF; cdr3_nt: TGTGCCAGCAGCTTCGACGCCTCGGAAGCTTTCTTT
j_call: TRBJ2-1; d_call: -; clone_size: -; v_call: TRBV5-4; cdr3_aa: CASSPGMDVKVQFF; cdr3_nt: TGTGCCAGCAGCCCAGGGATGGATGTTAAAGTGCAGTTCTTC
j_call: TRBJ2-7; d_call: TRBD1; clone_size: once; v_call: TRBV3-1/TRBV3-2; cdr3_aa: CASSQDYRGPSYEQYF; cdr3_nt: TGTGCCAGCAGCCAAGATTACAGGGGGCCCTCCTACGAGCAGTACTTC
j_call: TRBJ2-7; d_call: -; clone_size: -; v_call: TRBV6-2/TRBV6-3; cdr3_aa: CASSRSRYEQYF; cdr3_nt: TGTGCCAGCAGCAGAAGCCGCTACGAGCAGTACTTC
j_call: TRBJ1-3; d_call: -; clone_size: few; v_call: TRBV5-1; cdr3_aa: CASSVSRDSGNTIYF; cdr3_nt: TGCGCCAGCAGCGTATCCAGGGACTCTGGAAACACCATATATTTT
j_call: TRBJ2-7; d_call: -; clone_size: -; v_call: TRBV19; cdr3_aa: CASSIDRLSSSYEQYF; cdr3_nt: TGTGCCAGTAGTATAGATCGCCTTTCGAGCTCCTACGAGCAGTACTTC
j_call: TRBJ1-2; d_call: -; clone_size: -; v_call: TRBV19; cdr3_aa: CASSVPGARYGYTF; cdr3_nt: TGTGCCAGTAGTGTGCCGGGGGCAAGATATGGCTACACCTTC
j_call: TRBJ2-1; d_call: TRBD2; clone_size: -; v_call: TRBV11-2; cdr3_aa: CASSSGWGTSVNNEQFF; cdr3_nt: TGTGCCAGCAGCTCTGGGTGGGGGACTAGCGTAAACAATGAGCAGTTCTTC
j_call: TRBJ1-1; d_call: TRBD1; clone_size: -; v_call: TRBV29-1; cdr3_aa: CSVGGTGMTEAFF; cdr3_nt: TGCAGCGTTGGAGGGACAGGAATGACTGAAGCTTTCTTT
j_call: TRBJ2-2; d_call: -; clone_size: few; v_call: TRBV7-2; cdr3_aa: CASSTARWTGELFF; cdr3_nt: TGTGCCAGCAGCACCGCCCGGTGGACCGGGGAGCTGTTTTTT